This T cell receptor (beta chain) originates from a study of blood T cell repertoires in COVID-19. The overall study: T cells, B-cell-depleted T cells, or PBMCs provided the cDNA or gDNA that served as material.

Measured with immunoSEQ multiplex PCR; TCRdb has only the in-frame clones, and not every one. The data contain about 400,000 clones, 87% of them singletons. The V end was cut by 7 bases, the J end by 1 base, with 8 bases between. CDR3 length: 12 residues. Germline CDR1 reads SNHLY; CDR2 reads FYNNEI. The receptor was derived from a woman younger than 30 with acute COVID-19. The rearrangement joins TRBV2 to TRBJ2-7, with no clear D. The sequenced sample consisted of PBMCs or T cells enriched from blood (not recorded which). CDR3 DNA: TGTGCCAGCACGGCGGATTCCTACGAGCAGTACTTC. This gives the protein CASTADSYEQYF.